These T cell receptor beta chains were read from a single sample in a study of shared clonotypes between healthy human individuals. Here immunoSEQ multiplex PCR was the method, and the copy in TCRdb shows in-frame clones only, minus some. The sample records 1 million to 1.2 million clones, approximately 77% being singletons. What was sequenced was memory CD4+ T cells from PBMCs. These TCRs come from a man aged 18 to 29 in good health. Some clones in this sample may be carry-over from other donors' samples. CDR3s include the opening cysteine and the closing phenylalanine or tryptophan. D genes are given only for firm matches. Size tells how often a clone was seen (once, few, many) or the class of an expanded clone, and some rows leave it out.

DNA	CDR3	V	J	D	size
TGCGCCAGCCGTGAGAAGAACACCGGGGAGCTGTTTTTT	CASREKNTGELFF	TRBV10-2	TRBJ2-2	.	.
TGTGCCAGCAGCTTAGGCGCCGCTAACAATCAGCCCCAGCATTTT	CASSLGAANNQPQHF	TRBV7-2	TRBJ1-5	.	.
TGTGCCAGCTCACCTACAACAGGACTTGAGCAGTTCTTC	CASSPTTGLEQFF	TRBV18	TRBJ2-1	.	.
TGTGCCAGCAGCTTAGGGGACAGGGGGTCCCACGAGCAGTACTTC	CASSLGDRGSHEQYF	TRBV7-9	TRBJ2-7	TRBD1	once
TGTGCCTGGAGCGTTGACAGGAACACTGAAGCTTTCTTT	CAWSVDRNTEAFF	TRBV30	TRBJ1-1	.	.
TGTGCCAGCAGTATCTCAGTAGGCCGGGACCAGCCCCAGCATTTT	CASSISVGRDQPQHF	TRBV6-1	TRBJ1-5	.	.
TGTGCCAGCAGTTACTCGATGGTTAGGAATGAGCAGTTCTTC	CASSYSMVRNEQFF	TRBV6-5	TRBJ2-1	.	.
TGTGCCAGCAGTGACTCAACTTCCGTCGGGGCGATAGGCTACACCTTC	CASSDSTSVGAIGYTF	TRBV2	TRBJ1-2	.	once
TGTGCCGCAATCAGGACAGGCAATCAGCCCCAGCATTTT	CAAIRTGNQPQHF	TRBV28	TRBJ1-5	.	.
TGCGCCAGCAGCTTGTTCCCCACGGCCTCCTACGAGCAGTACTTC	CASSLFPTASYEQYF	TRBV5-1	TRBJ2-7	.	.
TGTGCCAGCTCACCCTCAGCGGGAGACCGCACAGATACGCAGTATTTT	CASSPSAGDRTDTQYF	TRBV18	TRBJ2-3	TRBD2	.
TGTGCCAGCAGTTACCACGGGGGAGGAGGCTACACCTTC	CASSYHGGGGYTF	TRBV6-5	TRBJ1-2	.	few
TGTGCCAGCAGCTTAGCGGGTACCTACGAGCAGTACTTC	CASSLAGTYEQYF	TRBV7-2	TRBJ2-7	.	.
TGCAGCGTTGCTACAGGGGCAGATACGCAGTATTTT	CSVATGADTQYF	TRBV29-1	TRBJ2-3	TRBD1	once
TGTGCCAGCAGCTCCGCAGCGGGCGGTAAGGAGCAGTACTTC	CASSSAAGGKEQYF	TRBV7-2	TRBJ2-7	.	few
TGTGCCAGCAGGCCCTTCGAATTTCCGGACAATGAGCAGTTCTTC	CASRPFEFPDNEQFF	TRBV14	TRBJ2-1	.	.
TGTGCCAGCAGCATAGGACAGGGGTACGATGGGGCCAACGTCCTGACTTTC	CASSIGQGYDGANVLTF	TRBV11-3	TRBJ2-6	TRBD1	.
TGTGCCAGCAGTGACACAGGGGTTCAGCCCCAGCATTTT	CASSDTGVQPQHF	TRBV28	TRBJ1-5	TRBD1	few
TGTGCCAGCAGCTGGACAGGGGGCCGTGATCAGCCCCAGCATTTT	CASSWTGGRDQPQHF	TRBV5-8	TRBJ1-5	TRBD1	.
TGTGCCAGCAGCGGGACTCCTCTGGATACGCAGTATTTT	CASSGTPLDTQYF	TRBV9	TRBJ2-3	.	.
TGCGCCAGCAGATGGACAACCCAATCCTACGAGCAGTACTTC	CASRWTTQSYEQYF	TRBV5-1	TRBJ2-7	.	.
TGTGCCAGCTCACCACCCAACTATGGCTACACCTTC	CASSPPNYGYTF	TRBV18	TRBJ1-2	.	few
TGTGCCAGCAGCTTTCGGACAGGGTCAGAGACCCAGTACTTC	CASSFRTGSETQYF	TRBV7-9	TRBJ2-5	TRBD1	.
TGTGCCAGCAGCTTAGAGCAGGGCACTGAAGCTTTCTTT	CASSLEQGTEAFF	TRBV11-3	TRBJ1-1	.	.
TGTGCCAGCAGCTTGGCCACGGTCTATGAGCAGTTCTTC	CASSLATVYEQFF	TRBV5-6	TRBJ2-1	.	.
TGTGCCAGTAGTATCGGGACTAAAGGAGGGGAGACCCAGTACTTC	CASSIGTKGGETQYF	TRBV19	TRBJ2-5	TRBD2	.
TGCGCCAGCAGCTTGGTAATGGGGACTGAAGCTTTCTTT	CASSLVMGTEAFF	TRBV5-1	TRBJ1-1	.	.
TGCAGCGTTGCGGGACTAGCTAGCACAGATACGCAGTATTTT	CSVAGLASTDTQYF	TRBV29-1	TRBJ2-3	TRBD2	.
TGTGCCAGCAGTGGGAACAGGGTGGGCGAAAAACTGTTTTTT	CASSGNRVGEKLFF	TRBV27	TRBJ1-4	.	once
TGTGCCAGCAGCTTAGGTGGAGTCGGAGAGACCCAGTACTTC	CASSLGGVGETQYF	TRBV11-3	TRBJ2-5	.	.
TGTGCCAGCAGCCAAGAAGCGGTCAGAACCTACGAGCAGTACTTC	CASSQEAVRTYEQYF	TRBV4-2	TRBJ2-7	.	few
TGTGCCAGCAGTTTATCGAGTAGTACTAGCGGGCCCTACGAGCAGTACTTC	CASSLSSSTSGPYEQYF	TRBV27	TRBJ2-7	TRBD2	few
TGTGCCATCAGTGGGGGAGATGAGGTTGATGAGCAGTTCTTC	CAISGGDEVDEQFF	TRBV10-3	TRBJ2-1	.	few
TGTGCCACCTCCCCCCCCCAGCATTTT	CATSPPQHF	TRBV28	TRBJ1-5	.	.
TGTGCCAGCAGTGAAATTCTGGCTAACTATGGCTACACCTTC	CASSEILANYGYTF	TRBV6-1	TRBJ1-2	.	.
TGCGCCAGCAGCTTGTCGGCAGGGACCGACGAGCAGTACTTC	CASSLSAGTDEQYF	TRBV5-1	TRBJ2-7	.	.
TGTGCCAGCAGTTATTGGGCAGATGCCAACTATGGCTACACCTTC	CASSYWADANYGYTF	TRBV6-6	TRBJ1-2	.	.
TGTGCCATCAGTGAGTCGGGGAAGAGCTATGGCTACACCTTC	CAISESGKSYGYTF	TRBV10-3	TRBJ1-2	.	.